This T cell receptor (beta chain) was observed in a study of T-cell reconstitution after alpha-beta-depleted transplantation in children. Construction of the TCRbeta library involved unique molecular identifiers. TCRdb used MiXCR to reprocess the PCR reads, holding one entry per CDR3 protein. The sample has 170,000 or so distinct CDR3 sequences; 6% to 7% are singletons. This clonotype was seen at least ten times. CDR3 size: 18 residues. Germline V gene data show CDR1 as SGHRS and CDR2 as YFSETQ. The ends were cut back, 4 bases at V and 1 base at J, with 21 bases in the middle. The material sequenced was PBMCs from the stem cell graft donor, taken from the stem cell graft. This receptor was obtained from a human donor who donated a stem cell graft to a child with Wiskott-Aldrich syndrome. The genes are TRBV5-1 and TRBJ2-4; D remains ambiguous. CDR3 in DNA: TGCGCCAGCAGCCCTTCAGACCCGGGTCCCCGGGCCAAAAACATTCAGTACTTC. Its protein product is CASSPSDPGPRAKNIQYF. Drawing the rest from reference TRBV5-1 and TRBJ2-4, the complete variable domain is KAGVTQTPRYLIKTRGQQVTLSCSPISGHRSVSWYQQTPGQGLQFLFEYFSETQRNKGNFPGRFSGRQFSNSRSEMNVSTLELGDSALYLCASSPSDPGPRAKNIQYFGAGTRLSVL.